Listed here are 3 T cell receptor beta chains from one sample, sequenced in a study of blood T cell repertoires in COVID-19. Sequencing was performed with immunoSEQ multiplex PCR; in TCRdb, only in-frame clones are kept and a portion is missing. The table records 300,000 or so clones, about 86% of them present only once. The sample taken for sequencing was peripheral blood. Receptor source: a woman aged 45 to 65 with acute or convalescent COVID-19.

The genes are TRBV5-1 and TRBJ2-1, with 8 bases matching TRBD2. CDR1 is SGHRS and CDR2 is YFSETQ in the germline V gene. This CDR3 is built from 15 residues. The junction had 7 bases not matched to a gene; V was cut back by 0 bases and J by 8 bases. In nucleotides, the CDR3 is TGCGCCAGCAGCTTGGAGACGGGAGGGCCCTATGAGCAGTTCTTC. It specifies CASSLETGGPYEQFF.

The table lists this clone with a count of one. This chain links TRBV2 with TRBJ1-6; 8 bases line up with TRBD1. This CDR3 is built from 14 residues. Germline V gene sequence: CDR1 SNHLY, CDR2 FYNNEI. With V trimmed by 5 bases and J by 7 bases, 4 bases remained unmatched. CDR3 bases: TGTGCCAGCAGTTCTACAGGGGGAAATTCACCCCTCCACTTT. Amino acids: CASSSTGGNSPLHF. The whole variable domain, remainder taken from reference TRBV2 and TRBJ1-6, is EPEVTQTPSHQVTQMGQEVILRCVPISNHLYFYWYRQILGQKVEFLVSFYNNEISEKSEIFDDQFSVERPDGSNFTLKIRSTKLEDSAMYFCASSSTGGNSPLHFGNGTRLTVT.

This sequence joins TRBV29-1 and TRBJ1-2; 11 bases map to TRBD1. The CDR3 extends over 14 amino acids. J gave up 6 bases and V 6 bases, and 9 bases lay outside the gene matches. Germline V CDR1 and CDR2: SQVTM, ANQGSEA. CDR3: CSVGRTGGVDGYTF. The CDR3 nucleotides are TGCAGCGTCGGGCGGACAGGGGGCGTAGATGGCTACACCTTC.